The 12 T cell receptor beta chains below were found in one sample sequenced in a study of blood T cell repertoires in COVID-19. Profiled with immunoSEQ multiplex PCR; TCRdb holds only in-frame clones, not every one. In the table there are over 200,000 clones, around four fifths of which are singletons. Sequencing was performed on peripheral blood. The receptors come from a woman aged 80 or over with active or convalescent COVID-19.

The chain is built from TRBV5-1 and TRBJ1-4; D remains ambiguous. Looked up from germline, CDR1 is SGHRS and CDR2 is YFSETQ. This CDR3 has 16 amino acids. Trimming pared 0 bases from V and 8 bases from J, leaving 17 bases between. This CDR3 is CASSLARPSSGEKLFF. The CDR3 nucleotides are TGCGCCAGCAGCTTGGCCCGGCCGTCATCGGGGGAAAAACTGTTTTTT.

The chain is built from TRBV3-1 (or the pseudogene TRBV3-2) and TRBJ2-1; the match to TRBD2 covers 10 bases. The CDR3 runs to 15 residues. The V gene end was trimmed by 10 bases and the J gene end by 4 bases; junction bases not matched to a gene: 10. Germline V lookup: CDR1 LGHDT, CDR2 YNNKEL (reference sequence). CDR3 DNA sequence: TGTGCCACCACAAGAGGACTAGCGGCGTACAATGAGCAGTTCTTC. Protein: CATTRGLAAYNEQFF.

V is TRBV19 and J is TRBJ2-5, with D perhaps TRBD2 (6 bases). This CDR3 spans 18 amino acids. V lost 1 base to trimming and J lost 4 bases, with 22 bases between them. In germline, CDR1 is LNHDA, CDR2 SQIVND (reference sequence). As DNA, the CDR3 is TGTGCCAGTAGTATAGGTCTTATCGGGGGTATCTCGGGAGAGACCCAGTACTTC. This gives the protein CASSIGLIGGISGETQYF.

The chain employs TRBV6-2 or TRBV6-3 and TRBJ2-7, with 7 positions matching TRBD1. J gave up 6 bases and V 4 bases, and 15 bases lay outside the gene matches. CDR3 length equals 16 residues. The germline CDR1 and CDR2 sequences are MNHEY and SVGEGT. The CDR3: CASSSGQAPFVSEQYF. The CDR3 nucleotides read TGTGCCAGCAGTTCCGGACAGGCCCCTTTCGTATCCGAGCAGTACTTC.

In regard to this clone: The sample holds other DNA sequences that translate to the same CDR3. The chain recombines TRBV7-2 with TRBJ1-1; the D gene is possibly TRBD1 (5 bases). Trimming took 1 base from V and 0 from J, leaving 9 bases between them. The CDR3 extends over 15 amino acids. Per the germline V gene, CDR1 is SGHTA and CDR2 is FQGNSA. The DNA of the CDR3 is TGTGCCAGCAGCTTAGTGGCGGGGGTGAACACTGAAGCTTTCTTT. Translation: CASSLVAGVNTEAFF. Full variable domain (rest looked up from reference TRBV7-2 and TRBJ1-1): GAGVSQSPSNKVTEKGKDVELRCDPISGHTALYWYRQSLGQGLEFLIYFQGNSAPDKSGLPSDRFSAERTGGSVSTLTIQRTQQEDSAVYLCASSLVAGVNTEAFFGQGTRLTVV.

J is TRBJ2-3 and V is TRBV5-1; 7 nucleotides match TRBD2. Trimming removed 5 bases from V and 3 bases from J; junction bases left unmatched: 9. Germline loops: CDR1 SGHRS, CDR2 YFSETQ. There are 15 residues in the CDR3. The CDR3 sequence: CASSSIGGRTDTQYF. For the CDR3, the DNA is TGCGCCAGCAGTTCAATTGGCGGGAGAACAGATACGCAGTATTTT.

The table lists this clone with a few counts. The chain employs TRBV3-1 (or the pseudogene TRBV3-2) and TRBJ1-5; 8 positions match TRBD1. Germline CDR1 LGHDT, CDR2 YNNKEL (reference sequence). The CDR3 totals 15 residues. V lost 4 bases, J lost 5 bases, and 7 bases stayed unmatched. The CDR3 region has the DNA TGTGCCAGCAGCCCGCTGACAGGGGAGCATCAGCCCCAGCATTTT. Translating it yields CASSPLTGEHQPQHF.

The V gene is TRBV6-6, the J gene TRBJ1-5; 8 nucleotides match TRBD1. This CDR3 spans 16 amino acids. J lost 1 base, V lost 4 bases, and 6 bases had no gene match. Germline assignment: CDR1 MNHNY and CDR2 SVGAGI (reference sequence). In DNA form, the CDR3 reads TGTGCCAGCAGTTCGGACAGGGTAATAAGCAATCAGCCCCAGCATTTT. Translation: CASSSDRVISNQPQHF.

The rearrangement uses TRBV5-1 and TRBJ2-3; the match to TRBD1 covers 8 bases. This CDR3 region has 15 residues. The V segment lost 3 bases and the J segment 3 bases; nucleotides outside the gene matches: 6. The germline gives CDR1 SGHRS, CDR2 YFSETQ. This CDR3 is CASSSGQGATDTQYF. The CDR3 nucleotides are TGCGCCAGCAGCTCCGGACAGGGTGCGACAGATACGCAGTATTTT.

The CDR3 DNA sequence: TGTGCCAGCAGCCAAACCTCAGCGGGGCACAATGAGCAGTTCTTC. Translated: CASSQTSAGHNEQFF. The genes are TRBV4-2 and TRBJ2-1; TRBD2 aligns across 7 bases. The trim removed 2 bases at V and 5 bases at J, leaving 6 bases unmatched. CDR1 is LGHNA and CDR2 is YNFKEQ in the germline V gene. The CDR3 consists of 15 residues.

This clone has just a few counts. The chain joins TRBV5-1 to TRBJ2-7; 11 bases align to TRBD1. From germline, CDR1 is SGHRS and CDR2 YFSETQ. The CDR3 length is 15 residues. Trimming removed 0 bases from V and 5 bases from J; junction bases left unmatched: 4. CDR3 nucleotide sequence: TGCGCCAGCAGCTTGGTTGGACAGGGGGCCAACGAGCAGTACTTC. This codes for CASSLVGQGANEQYF. Based on the CDR3 plus reference TRBV5-1 and TRBJ2-7, the full variable domain is KAGVTQTPRYLIKTRGQQVTLSCSPISGHRSVSWYQQTPGQGLQFLFEYFSETQRNKGNFPGRFSGRQFSNSRSEMNVSTLELGDSALYLCASSLVGQGANEQYFGPGTRLTVT.

V usage is TRBV5-4 and J usage is TRBJ1-2; D unresolved. Germline V lookup: CDR1 SGHNT, CDR2 YYREEE (reference sequence). This CDR3 has 12 residues. V was cut by 0 bases and J by 8 bases, with 8 bases left in between. The CDR3 loop is CASSLAREGYTF. The CDR3 region has the DNA TGTGCCAGCAGCTTGGCTCGGGAGGGCTACACCTTC.